These 30 T cell receptor beta chains originate from one sample sequenced in a study of blood T cell repertoires in COVID-19. This table comes from immunoSEQ multiplex PCR, and its TCRdb copy is limited to in-frame clones, with some not included. The sample lists 190,000 or so clones; 70% to 90% were seen once. Sequenced input: peripheral blood. These TCRs come from a woman in her 30s with acute or convalescent COVID-19.

This clone occurred once. V gene TRBV6-5 combines with J gene TRBJ1-2, with D uncertain. This CDR3 has 13 amino acids. V shed 5 bases and J shed 0 bases, with 7 bases lying between them. Germline CDR1 reads MNHEY; CDR2 reads SVGAGI. CDR3 nucleotides: TGTGCCAGCAGTACTGGAGCTAACTATGGCTACACCTTC. This codes for CASSTGANYGYTF.

CDR3 in amino acids: CASSPATGTQYF. CDR3 bases: TGTGCCAGCAGCCCCGCCACCGGGACCCAGTACTTC. This rearrangement joins TRBV7-6 to TRBJ2-5; D remains unclear. Germline V lookup: CDR1 SGHVS, CDR2 FNYEAQ. With 5 bases removed from V and 7 bases from J, the gap between germline ends came to 11 bases. CDR3 size: 12 residues.

V usage is TRBV27 and J usage is TRBJ2-5; 11 bases agree with TRBD1. From germline, CDR1 is MNHEY and CDR2 SMNVEV (reference sequence). With 0 bases clipped from V and 5 bases from J, the junction kept 5 bases outside the gene matches. The CDR3 runs to 16 residues. The CDR3 sequence: CASSLSPGTGGETQYF. DNA for the CDR3: TGTGCCAGCAGTTTATCCCCCGGGACAGGGGGTGAGACCCAGTACTTC.

CDR3 amino acids: CASSLGRGIAKNIQYF. The DNA of the CDR3 is TGTGCCAGCAGCTTAGGTAGGGGAATAGCCAAAAACATTCAGTACTTC. The rearrangement joins TRBV7-9 to TRBJ2-4; possibly TRBD1 for D (5 bases). V was trimmed by 1 base and J by 0 bases, leaving 10 bases between them. CDR1 and CDR2 from the germline V gene are SEHNR and FQNEAQ (reference sequence). This CDR3 contains 16 residues.

The chain combines TRBV20-1 with TRBJ2-1; no clear D. Per germline, CDR1 DFQATT and CDR2 SNEGSKA (reference sequence). The CDR3 is made up of 11 amino acids. V was pared by 6 bases and J by 4 bases, with 7 bases between. CDR3 coding DNA: TGCAGTGCGAAGGAGTACAATGAGCAGTTCTTC. Protein sequence: CSAKEYNEQFF.

This clone was picked up one time. The chain combines TRBV6-5 with TRBJ2-3; weak D call: TRBD1 (5 bases). Germline V gene data show CDR1 as MNHEY and CDR2 as SVGAGI. This CDR3 is built from 12 residues. V lost 7 bases and J lost 1, with 6 bases in between. The CDR3 DNA reads TGTGCCAGCAAACAGGGCACAGATACGCAGTATTTT. It translates to CASKQGTDTQYF.

The V and J genes are TRBV9 and TRBJ1-6; D perhaps matches TRBD1 (5 bases). This CDR3 has 14 residues. Germline CDR1 and CDR2: SGDLS and YYNGEE. Trimming cost V 3 bases and J 10 bases, with 14 bases left between them. The CDR3, as DNA: TGTGCCAGCAGCGCCACAGGAGCCGACTCACCCCTCCACTTT. It is translated as CASSATGADSPLHF.

The rearrangement uses TRBV3-1 (or the pseudogene TRBV3-2) and TRBJ2-7; no definite D call. Germline V gene lookup returns CDR1 LGHDT and CDR2 YNNKEL (reference sequence). The CDR3 runs to 14 residues. V was clipped by 1 base and J by 3 bases, with 10 bases between them. The CDR3: CASSQGAHDYEQYF. The CDR3 DNA is TGTGCCAGCAGCCAAGGGGCACATGACTACGAGCAGTACTTC.

In nucleotides, the CDR3 is TGCGCCAGTCGGGACAGTAACACTGAAGCTTTCTTT. This encodes CASRDSNTEAFF. V usage is TRBV10-2 and J usage is TRBJ1-1; 7 nucleotides agree with TRBD1. The CDR3 contains 12 residues. Germline V gives CDR1 WSHSY, CDR2 SAAADI. Trimming cost V 9 bases and J 2 bases; bases outside gene matches: 3.

The V gene is TRBV10-3, the J gene TRBJ2-7, with 11 bases identical to TRBD2. Trimming at V came to 3 bases and at J to 7 bases, leaving 5 bases not matched to a gene. The CDR3 covers 14 residues. Germline V gene lookup returns CDR1 ENHRY and CDR2 SYGVKD. The CDR3 DNA reads as TGTGCCATCAGTGAACTAGCGGGAGTGTTGGAGCAGTACTTC. This encodes CAISELAGVLEQYF.

The chain carries TRBV7-8 and TRBJ1-5; TRBD1 might be the D (6 bases). This CDR3 has 13 amino acids. Per the germline V gene, CDR1 is SGHVS and CDR2 is FQNEAQ. Trimming removed 3 bases at V and 4 bases at J, with 7 bases between. This chain's CDR3 is CASSFQGNQPQHF. The CDR3 DNA sequence: TGTGCCAGCAGCTTCCAGGGGAATCAGCCCCAGCATTTT.

The chain carries TRBV28 and TRBJ1-6; weak D call: TRBD1 (5 bases). The CDR3 is made up of 13 amino acids. Germline V gene lookup returns CDR1 MDHEN and CDR2 SYDVKM. The V and J ends lost 6 bases and 7 bases respectively, with 10 bases between them. CDR3 sequence: CASSWTTNSPLHF. CDR3 bases: TGTGCCAGCAGCTGGACAACAAATTCACCCCTCCACTTT.

The genes are TRBV23-1 and TRBJ1-5, with D unresolved. TRBV23-1 is an open reading frame, and its role is uncertain. V was pared by 7 bases and J by 0 bases, with 28 bases between. The CDR3 spans 20 residues. The CDR3 sequence is CASIRRLGRSPRYSNQPQHF. As DNA, the CDR3 is TGCGCCAGCATCAGGCGACTAGGAAGATCCCCCCGCTATAGCAATCAGCCCCAGCATTTT.

The rearrangement joins TRBV7-9 to TRBJ2-7; D is possibly TRBD1 (8 bases). Germline V gene lookup returns CDR1 SEHNR and CDR2 FQNEAQ (reference sequence). The CDR3 consists of 15 residues. Trimming cost V 3 bases and J 4 bases, with 16 bases left between them. CDR3 sequence (DNA): TGTGCCAGCAGCTTGGAACAGGGGGAGGGATACGAGCAGTACTTC. Translated: CASSLEQGEGYEQYF.

This chain links TRBV28 with TRBJ1-2; a weak D match, TRBD1 (5 bases). Looked up from germline, CDR1 is MDHEN and CDR2 is SYDVKM. CDR3 length equals 12 residues. V was clipped by 5 bases and J by 7 bases, with 11 bases between them. CDR3 coding DNA: TGTGCCAGCAGTGGGTCAGGGTCTGGCTACACCTTC. Protein sequence: CASSGSGSGYTF.

The CDR3 region is CASSSITEAFF. In DNA form, the CDR3 reads TGTGCCAGCAGCTCCATCACTGAAGCTTTCTTT. The chain uses TRBV7-9 and TRBJ1-1; D gene ambiguous. V was clipped by 4 bases and J by 4 bases, with 4 bases between them. The CDR3 covers 11 residues. Germline CDR1 SEHNR, CDR2 FQNEAQ (reference sequence).

The J gene is TRBJ2-1, the V gene TRBV5-1; D is perhaps TRBD2 (5 bases). Germline lookup yields CDR1 SGHRS and CDR2 YFSETQ. V lost 3 bases and J 3 bases, leaving 7 bases between the germline ends. The CDR3 runs 13 residues. The CDR3 loop reads CASSWESYNEQFF. The CDR3 DNA follows: TGCGCCAGCAGCTGGGAGAGCTACAATGAGCAGTTCTTC.

The chain combines TRBV15 with TRBJ2-7; D is perhaps TRBD2 (6 bases). Trimming cost V 8 bases and J 0 bases, with 11 bases left between them. The CDR3 runs to 13 residues. From germline, CDR1 is LNHNV and CDR2 YYDKDF (reference sequence). This CDR3 is CATRGGSSYEQYF. Written as DNA, the CDR3 is TGTGCCACCCGAGGAGGGAGCTCCTACGAGCAGTACTTC.

The V and J genes are TRBV7-2 and TRBJ1-2; 8 bases align to TRBD1. V trimming: 7 bases; J trimming: 6 bases; junction bases outside the gene matches: 10. Germline loops: CDR1 SGHTA, CDR2 FQGNSA. The CDR3 sequence is 14 residues long. The CDR3 DNA reads as TGTGCCAGCACCCTGGGCAGGGGGCTAAATGGCTACACCTTC. Its protein is CASTLGRGLNGYTF.

The chain is built from TRBV6-4 and TRBJ2-1, with D maybe TRBD2 (6 bases). The V end was cut by 2 bases, the J end by 10 bases, with 12 bases between. Germline CDR1 and CDR2: MRHNA and SNTAGT. The CDR3 has 13 amino acids. CDR3 in DNA: TGTGCCAGCAGTGACCAGGGAGGATGGGAGCAGTTCTTC. It specifies CASSDQGGWEQFF.

The chain combines TRBV10-1 with TRBJ2-2; D is ambiguous. Germline V gives CDR1 WNHNN, CDR2 SYGVQD (reference sequence). This CDR3 has 12 residues. V was pared by 10 bases and J by 4 bases, with 10 bases between. The CDR3: CATGDLTGELFF. Written as DNA, the CDR3 is TGCGCCACCGGAGACCTCACCGGGGAGCTGTTTTTT.

The CDR3 DNA is TGTGCCAGCAGCCCCCTTGAGGCTTTCTTT. Protein product: CASSPLEAFF. The chain carries TRBV11-2 and TRBJ1-1; D is unresolved. Deletions cut 5 bases from V and 11 bases from J, with 9 bases between. Germline CDR1 reads SGHAT; CDR2 reads FQNNGV. The CDR3 contains 10 residues.

The chain has TRBV6-1 and TRBJ2-3; D perhaps matches TRBD1 (5 bases). The germline V gene has CDR1 MNHNS and CDR2 SASEGT. V shed 2 bases and J shed 8 bases, with 11 bases lying between them. The CDR3 extends over 13 amino acids. CDR3 region: CASSEFRQGTQYF. CDR3 coding DNA: TGTGCCAGCAGTGAATTCCGTCAGGGTACGCAGTATTTT.

This chain links TRBV28 with TRBJ1-1; possible D gene TRBD1, 5 bases. Germline assignment: CDR1 MDHEN and CDR2 SYDVKM. CDR3 length: 12 amino acids. The V end was cut by 1 base, the J end by 11 bases, with 11 bases between. This chain's CDR3 is CASSLLAQAAFF. The CDR3 nucleotides read TGTGCCAGCAGTTTATTGGCACAGGCGGCTTTCTTT.

In its sample, this clone was seen once. The rearrangement uses TRBV11-2 and TRBJ2-7, with 8 bases aligning to TRBD1. The ends lost 0 bases at V and 1 base at J; junction bases unmatched: 2. The CDR3 covers 15 residues. Germline CDR1 reads SGHAT; CDR2 reads FQNNGV. CDR3 in DNA: TGTGCCAGCAGCTTAGAGGACAGGGTTTCCTACGAGCAGTACTTC. Translating it yields CASSLEDRVSYEQYF.

V usage is TRBV27 and J usage is TRBJ2-1; 11 bases line up with TRBD2. Germline V gene lookup returns CDR1 MNHEY and CDR2 SMNVEV (reference sequence). With 8 bases clipped from V and 7 bases from J, the junction kept 7 bases outside the gene matches. CDR3 size: 14 residues. CDR3 sequence reads: CASFPSGRSNEQFF. The CDR3 DNA reads as TGTGCCAGCTTCCCTAGCGGGAGGAGTAATGAGCAGTTCTTC.

The chain uses TRBV10-1 and TRBJ2-2; tentative D call: TRBD1 (5 bases). Germline lookup yields CDR1 WNHNN and CDR2 SYGVQD (reference sequence). V gave up 3 bases and J gave up 5 bases, with 7 bases separating them. This CDR3 is built from 13 residues. The CDR3 DNA reads TGCGCCAGCAGTGACCAGGGAACCGGGGAGCTGTTTTTT. It specifies CASSDQGTGELFF.

This chain uses TRBV6-5 with TRBJ1-2, with a possible D match to TRBD1 (6 bases). Germline V gene sequence: CDR1 MNHEY, CDR2 SVGAGI. V lost 6 bases and J lost 6, with 14 bases in between. The CDR3 totals 13 residues. In DNA, the CDR3 is TGTGCCAGCAGCAACGGGAGGGGGGATGGCTACACCTTC. This sequence encodes CASSNGRGDGYTF.

This CDR3 is CASSPQGWNSPLHF. Here the CDR3 DNA reads TGTGCCAGCAGCCCACAGGGTTGGAATTCACCCCTCCACTTT. V and J are TRBV6-5 and TRBJ1-6; a weak D match, TRBD1 (6 bases). This CDR3 has 14 residues. Germline V gives CDR1 MNHEY, CDR2 SVGAGI. V gave up 6 bases and J gave up 7 bases, with 13 bases separating them.

V gene TRBV19 combines with J gene TRBJ1-2, with 7 positions matching TRBD1. The CDR3 covers 16 residues. Unmatched junction bases numbered 15, after V lost 9 bases and J lost 2 bases. Germline V lookup: CDR1 LNHDA, CDR2 SQIVND (reference sequence). The CDR3 region has the DNA TGTGCCAGCCGGAGGACAGGAGGACTCGCCAACTATGGCTACACCTTC. Protein sequence: CASRRTGGLANYGYTF.